One and the same sample provided the 32 T cell receptor beta chains below, sequenced in a study of T cell responses to AZD1222 COVID-19 vaccine. The table came from immunoSEQ multiplex PCR; TCRdb's copy has only in-frame clones and leaves some out. The repertoire has about 190,000 clones, over 80% of them found once; the top ten carry 1% to 1.5%. The sequencing here drew on peripheral blood, taken on day 0 of AZD1222 vaccination. The receptors originated from an adult in good health.

The J gene is TRBJ2-7, the V gene TRBV9; 9 bases map to TRBD2. The CDR3 extends over 15 amino acids. The ends lost 0 bases at V and 5 bases at J; junction bases unmatched: 6. Germline V gene data show CDR1 as SGDLS and CDR2 as YYNGEE. The CDR3 nucleotides read TGTGCCAGCAGCGTAGGGCTAGCGGGGTGGGACGAGCAGTACTTC. Translation: CASSVGLAGWDEQYF.

The V call is TRBV12-3 or TRBV12-4, the J call TRBJ2-7; TRBD2 aligns across 8 bases. The length of the CDR3 is 12 residues. The V gene end was trimmed by 5 bases and the J gene end by 5 bases; junction bases not matched to a gene: 2. Written as DNA, the CDR3 is TGTGCCAGCAGTCGGGGGGGGGACGAGCAGTACTTC. This gives the protein CASSRGGDEQYF.

This chain joins TRBV4-1 and TRBJ1-1; D uncertain. V was cut by 1 base and J by 3 bases, with 12 bases left in between. This CDR3 is built from 15 residues. The germline V gene encodes CDR1 MGHRA and CDR2 YSYEKL. CDR3 loop: CASSQGSNLHTEAFF. The DNA of the CDR3 is TGCGCCAGCAGCCAAGGGTCCAACCTCCACACTGAAGCTTTCTTT.

This clone was counted once. The chain recombines TRBV2 with TRBJ1-5; D remains ambiguous. Trimming removed 8 bases from V and 6 bases from J, with 17 bases in between. This CDR3 has 14 residues. Per germline, CDR1 SNHLY and CDR2 FYNNEI. For the CDR3, the DNA is TGTGCCAGCTCCTCCCTTCAGGTCGGTCAGCCCCAGCATTTT. It translates to CASSSLQVGQPQHF.

The CDR3 spells CSVREGRAEAFF. The CDR3 nucleotides read TGCAGCGTTAGAGAGGGCCGGGCTGAAGCTTTCTTT. This sequence joins TRBV29-1 and TRBJ1-1; no clear D gene. This CDR3 is 12 amino acids long. Germline lookup yields CDR1 SQVTM and CDR2 ANQGSEA. V was shortened by 5 bases and J by 6 bases, with 13 bases between the two germline ends. Full variable domain (missing parts from reference TRBV29-1 and TRBJ1-1): SAVISQKPSRDICQRGTSLTIQCQVDSQVTMMFWYRQQPGQSLTLIATANQGSEATYESGFVIDKFPISRPNLTFSTLTVSNMSPEDSSIYLCSVREGRAEAFFGQGTRLTVV.

The V and J genes are TRBV4-3 and TRBJ1-3; a weak D match, TRBD1 (5 bases). The CDR3 is 14 residues long. Per the germline V gene, CDR1 is LGHNA and CDR2 is YSLEER. The ends were cut back, 3 bases at V and 5 bases at J, with 11 bases in the middle. CDR3 sequence reads: CASSQAGLRNTIYF. As DNA, the CDR3 is TGCGCCAGCAGCCAGGCAGGGTTACGAAACACCATATATTTT.

This clone was counted between two and nine times. The chain uses TRBV2 and TRBJ2-5; 10 positions agree with TRBD1. The junction had 8 bases not matched to a gene; V was cut back by 3 bases and J by 4 bases. This CDR3 has 16 amino acids. Germline CDR1 reads SNHLY; CDR2 reads FYNNEI. DNA of the CDR3: TGTGCCAGCAGTGAGAGCCCGACAGGGGGCCTAGAGACCCAGTACTTC. This sequence encodes CASSESPTGGLETQYF. The entire variable domain, with the rest obtained from reference TRBV2 and TRBJ2-5, is as follows: EPEVTQTPSHQVTQMGQEVILRCVPISNHLYFYWYRQILGQKVEFLVSFYNNEISEKSEIFDDQFSVERPDGSNFTLKIRSTKLEDSAMYFCASSESPTGGLETQYFGPGTRLLVL.

This chain links TRBV19 with TRBJ1-4; D is unresolved. Deletions cut 5 bases from V and 7 bases from J, with 17 bases between. Germline CDR1 is LNHDA and CDR2 is SQIVND (reference sequence). There are 15 residues in the CDR3. The CDR3 DNA sequence: TGTGCCAGTAGTGCCTACCCCAGCGGGAGTGAAAAACTGTTTTTT. Translating gives CASSAYPSGSEKLFF.

The V and J genes are TRBV5-1 and TRBJ2-5, with 16 nucleotides matching TRBD2. V lost 4 bases, J lost 3 bases, and 6 bases stayed unmatched. The CDR3 length is 17 residues. Germline V CDR1 and CDR2: SGHRS, YFSETQ. CDR3 coding DNA: TGCGCCAGCAGCCCGGGACTAGCGGGGGGGCCGGAAGAGACCCAGTACTTC. Its translation is CASSPGLAGGPEETQYF.

In its sample, this clone was seen once. V usage is TRBV2 and J usage is TRBJ2-1; weak D call: TRBD2 (7 bases). Trimming left V 3 bases short and J 9 bases short, with 21 bases between. The CDR3 extends over 16 amino acids. Germline V gene lookup returns CDR1 SNHLY and CDR2 FYNNEI. This chain's CDR3 is CASSDSFTRGRGEQFF. Written as DNA, the CDR3 is TGTGCCAGCAGTGATAGCTTTACGCGGGGGCGAGGTGAGCAGTTCTTC.

The V call is TRBV7-2, the J call TRBJ2-5; a possible D gene is TRBD2 (6 bases). CDR1 is SGHTA, CDR2 FQGNSA, per germline. The V gene lost 7 bases and the J gene lost 6 bases, with 15 bases spanning the gap. The CDR3 has 13 residues. Written as DNA, the CDR3 is TGTGCCAGCACCTCCGACGGGGGAAAGACCCAGTACTTC. It is translated as CASTSDGGKTQYF.

This sequence joins TRBV5-4 and TRBJ2-7; D might be TRBD2 (6 bases). The CDR3 covers 12 residues. V was clipped by 3 bases and J by 2 bases, with 6 bases between them. Germline assignment: CDR1 SGHNT and CDR2 YYREEE (reference sequence). The CDR3 sequence is CASSWGAYEQYF. The CDR3 region has the DNA TGTGCCAGCAGCTGGGGGGCCTACGAGCAGTACTTC. Together with reference TRBV5-4 and TRBJ2-7, the CDR3 gives the full variable domain: ETGVTQSPTHLIKTRGQQVTLRCSSQSGHNTVSWYQQALGQGPQFIFQYYREEENGRGNFPPRFSGLQFPNYSSELNVNALELDDSALYLCASSWGAYEQYFGPGTRLTVT.

This clone was picked up one time. The chain employs TRBV2 and TRBJ1-4, with 12 bases that match TRBD1. Germline-derived CDR1 and CDR2 are SNHLY and FYNNEI. CDR3 length: 15 residues. The trim removed 6 bases at V and 6 bases at J, leaving 5 bases unmatched. The CDR3 region has the DNA TGTGCCAGCAGACCCGGGACAGGGGGCGATGAAAAACTGTTTTTT. Its translation: CASRPGTGGDEKLFF.

V is TRBV19 and J is TRBJ2-7, with 9 bases that match TRBD1. CDR3 length: 14 amino acids. Trimming removed 4 bases from V and 4 bases from J; junction bases left unmatched: 5. The V gene's germline CDR1 is LNHDA and CDR2 SQIVND (reference sequence). The CDR3 spells CASSRDRARYEQYF. CDR3 coding DNA: TGTGCCAGTAGTAGGGACAGGGCAAGATACGAGCAGTACTTC. Looking up the rest from reference TRBV19 and TRBJ2-7 gives the full variable domain: DGGITQSPKYLFRKEGQNVTLSCEQNLNHDAMYWYRQDPGQGLRLIYYSQIVNDFQKGDIAEGYSVSREKKESFPLTVTSAQKNPTAFYLCASSRDRARYEQYFGPGTRLTVT.

The DNA of the CDR3 is TGTGCCAGCCAAAGGAGTTCAACTAATGAAAAACTGTTTTTT. Protein product: CASQRSSTNEKLFF. V usage is TRBV6-6 and J usage is TRBJ1-4, with unresolved D. V lost 8 bases, J lost 0 bases, and 10 bases lay in between. CDR1 and CDR2 (germline): MNHNY, SVGAGI (reference sequence). The length of the CDR3 is 14 residues.

This clone appeared once. The J gene is TRBJ2-3, the V gene TRBV27; 13 positions match TRBD2. The CDR3 covers 15 residues. Germline V CDR1 and CDR2: MNHEY, SMNVEV (reference sequence). V shed 5 bases and J 7 bases; nucleotides not matched to a gene: 6. CDR3 amino acids: CASSPGLAGDYTQYF. The CDR3 DNA reads as TGTGCCAGCAGTCCAGGACTAGCGGGGGATTATACGCAGTATTTT.

This clone was seen a single time. V and J are TRBV3-1 (or the pseudogene TRBV3-2) and TRBJ2-5; 9 nucleotides match TRBD2. With V trimmed by 1 base and J by 2 bases, 5 bases remained unmatched. The CDR3 loop spans 16 amino acids. Germline V gene sequence: CDR1 LGHDT, CDR2 YNNKEL (reference sequence). DNA for the CDR3: TGTGCCAGCAGCCAAGGCCTGGGACTAGCTCAAGAGACCCAGTACTTC. Translating it yields CASSQGLGLAQETQYF.

Worth noting for this clone: The same CDR3 arises from other DNA sequences in this sample as well. The V call is TRBV19, the J call TRBJ2-5; D is undetermined. V gave up 5 bases and J gave up 2 bases, with 3 bases separating them. The CDR3 covers 11 residues. Germline values: CDR1 LNHDA, CDR2 SQIVND (reference sequence). In DNA, the CDR3 is TGTGCCAGTAGTGCACAAGAGACCCAGTACTTC. This sequence encodes CASSAQETQYF. The whole variable domain, filled in from reference TRBV19 and TRBJ2-5, reads DGGITQSPKYLFRKEGQNVTLSCEQNLNHDAMYWYRQDPGQGLRLIYYSQIVNDFQKGDIAEGYSVSREKKESFPLTVTSAQKNPTAFYLCASSAQETQYFGPGTRLLVL.

The J gene is TRBJ2-5, the V gene TRBV7-2, with D possibly TRBD2 on 5 matching bases. Germline assignment: CDR1 SGHTA and CDR2 FQGNSA. This CDR3 comprises 13 residues. The germline V and J ends were trimmed by 2 bases and 14 bases, with 18 bases remaining between them. This CDR3 is CASSLLFWGEGYF. Written as DNA, the CDR3 is TGTGCCAGCAGCTTACTCTTTTGGGGAGAAGGATACTTC.

The rearrangement links TRBV5-1 to TRBJ2-3, with 7 positions matching TRBD2. Germline V CDR1 and CDR2: SGHRS, YFSETQ. Losses at the gene ends were 1 base for V and 6 bases for J; bases not matched to a gene: 11. CDR3 size: 16 residues. The CDR3 DNA reads as TGCGCCAGCAGCTTGAGTCGGGCTAGCGGATCGGATACGCAGTATTTT. Its translation is CASSLSRASGSDTQYF.

The chain carries TRBV2 and TRBJ2-2; the D gene is possibly TRBD1 (5 bases). Trimming took off 10 bases at V and 0 bases at J, with 9 bases between the two ends. In germline, CDR1 is SNHLY, CDR2 FYNNEI. CDR3 length: 13 amino acids. CDR3 region: CATSGPNTGELFF. The CDR3 region has the DNA TGTGCCACCTCAGGGCCGAACACCGGGGAGCTGTTTTTT. Looking up the rest from reference TRBV2 and TRBJ2-2 gives the full variable domain: EPEVTQTPSHQVTQMGQEVILRCVPISNHLYFYWYRQILGQKVEFLVSFYNNEISEKSEIFDDQFSVERPDGSNFTLKIRSTKLEDSAMYFCATSGPNTGELFFGEGSRLTVL.

This sequence joins TRBV10-3 and TRBJ2-5; the D gene could be TRBD1 or TRBD2 (7 bases each). The CDR3 runs to 18 residues. Germline CDR1 reads ENHRY; CDR2 reads SYGVKD. V lost 2 bases and J 7 bases, leaving 26 bases between the germline ends. Here the CDR3 DNA reads TGTGCCATCAGTGAGCCCCAGGGGGGCGGGGGCCTCGAGTGGACCCAGTACTTC. It translates to CAISEPQGGGGLEWTQYF.

This sequence joins TRBV6-5 and TRBJ1-1; no reliable D call. The V end was cut by 4 bases, the J end by 1 base, with 10 bases between. The CDR3 consists of 14 residues. Germline V lookup: CDR1 MNHEY, CDR2 SVGAGI. CDR3 residues: CASSSVSGNTEAFF. In DNA form, the CDR3 reads TGTGCCAGCAGTTCCGTTAGTGGGAACACTGAAGCTTTCTTT.

The count of this clone is one. The V and J genes are TRBV9 and TRBJ1-2, with D possibly being TRBD1 (5 bases). This CDR3 contains 12 residues. Per the germline V gene, CDR1 is SGDLS and CDR2 is YYNGEE. The ends were cut back, 7 bases at V and 3 bases at J, with 10 bases in the middle. The CDR3 DNA follows: TGTGCCAGCGGGGCAATCCACTATGGCTACACCTTC. It codes for CASGAIHYGYTF.

The chain has TRBV6-5 and TRBJ1-4, with 8 bases identical to TRBD1. The length of the CDR3 is 14 residues. The trim removed 8 bases at V and 5 bases at J, leaving 7 bases unmatched. Germline V lookup: CDR1 MNHEY, CDR2 SVGAGI. The chain's CDR3 is CASFGGQANEKLFF. DNA of the CDR3: TGTGCCAGCTTTGGGGGACAGGCGAATGAAAAACTGTTTTTT.

The chain couples TRBV23-1 to TRBJ1-4; 8 bases are shared with TRBD1. TRBV23-1 is recorded as an ORF, its role being uncertain. This CDR3 is built from 17 residues. The V segment lost 0 bases and the J segment 8 bases; nucleotides outside the gene matches: 11. The CDR3 is CASSQSCQPGGWEKLFF. As DNA, the CDR3 is TGCGCCAGCAGTCAATCGTGTCAACCAGGGGGCTGGGAAAAACTGTTTTTT.

The chain links TRBV6-5 to TRBJ2-3; 7 nucleotides align to TRBD2. Germline values: CDR1 MNHEY, CDR2 SVGAGI. The CDR3 totals 15 residues. Trimming cost V 7 bases and J 0 bases; bases outside gene matches: 7. The CDR3 DNA follows: TGTGCCAGCACCTTGGGGGGGGGAAGCACAGATACGCAGTATTTT. Residues: CASTLGGGSTDTQYF.

V and J are TRBV3-1 (or the pseudogene TRBV3-2) and TRBJ2-3, with D possibly TRBD1 on 5 matching bases. This CDR3 has 15 amino acids. Trimming shortened V by 0 bases and J by 5 bases, and 12 bases separated the two germline ends. Germline CDR1 and CDR2: LGHDT and YNNKEL (reference sequence). As DNA, the CDR3 is TGTGCCAGCAGCCAAGACCCGACAGAACTAGATACGCAGTATTTT. Its protein product is CASSQDPTELDTQYF.

The chain is built from TRBV9 and TRBJ2-1; D may be TRBD2 (6 bases). There are 13 residues in the CDR3. Germline loops: CDR1 SGDLS, CDR2 YYNGEE. V lost 3 bases and J 6 bases, leaving 10 bases between the germline ends. The CDR3 region has the DNA TGTGCCAGCAGCGGAGGGACTCTCAATGAGCAGTTCTTC. Its protein product is CASSGGTLNEQFF.

The chain has TRBV3-1 (or the pseudogene TRBV3-2) and TRBJ2-1; 8 nucleotides align to TRBD2. Germline V gene sequence: CDR1 LGHDT, CDR2 YNNKEL (reference sequence). The CDR3 covers 15 residues. V was pared by 1 base and J by 9 bases, with 8 bases of the junction left unmatched. The DNA of the CDR3 is TGTGCCAGCAGCCAAGGATGGACTAGCTTCGTTGAGCAGTTCTTC. This codes for CASSQGWTSFVEQFF.

J is TRBJ1-5 and V is TRBV11-2; the D is unclear. Germline values: CDR1 SGHAT, CDR2 FQNNGV. The CDR3 runs 15 residues. Trimming shortened V by 0 bases and J by 0 bases, and 6 bases separated the two germline ends. The CDR3 protein is CASSLDGDSNQPQHF. The CDR3 bases are TGTGCCAGCAGCTTAGATGGGGATAGCAATCAGCCCCAGCATTTT. Complete variable domain (other parts from reference TRBV11-2 and TRBJ1-5): EAGVAQSPRYKIIEKRQSVAFWCNPISGHATLYWYQQILGQGPKLLIQFQNNGVVDDSQLPKDRFSAERLKGVDSTLKIQPAKLEDSAVYLCASSLDGDSNQPQHFGDGTRLSIL.

The chain combines TRBV5-4 with TRBJ2-4; D may correspond to TRBD1 or TRBD2 (5 bases each). V lost 3 bases and J 0 bases, leaving 22 bases between the germline ends. Germline loops: CDR1 SGHNT, CDR2 YYREEE (reference sequence). The length of the CDR3 is 19 residues. CDR3 loop: CASSWGQGRSILAKNIQYF. For the CDR3, the DNA is TGTGCCAGCAGCTGGGGCCAGGGACGATCGATCCTAGCCAAAAACATTCAGTACTTC.